Listed here are 7 T cell receptor beta chains from one sample, sequenced in a study of blood T cell repertoires in COVID-19. Assay used: immunoSEQ multiplex PCR; TCRdb lists only in-frame clones, some missing. The repertoire holds approximately 230,000 clones, approximately 90% seen once, with around 2% in the top ten. The sequenced sample consisted of peripheral blood. These receptors originate from a man younger than 45 who had recovered from COVID-19.

The genes are TRBV6-5 and TRBJ2-3; no reliable D call. V was pared by 2 bases and J by 7 bases, with 7 bases between. CDR1 and CDR2 (germline): MNHEY, SVGAGI. CDR3 length: 12 amino acids. The CDR3 reads CASSYLDNTQYF. Here the CDR3 DNA reads TGTGCCAGCAGTTACCTCGACAATACGCAGTATTTT.

The chain links TRBV5-1 to TRBJ2-7; D perhaps matches TRBD2 (6 bases). The V gene's germline CDR1 is SGHRS and CDR2 YFSETQ. This CDR3 region has 14 residues. Trimming took off 2 bases at V and 4 bases at J, with 13 bases between the two ends. The CDR3 region has the DNA TGCGCCAGCAGCTTTGGGGCAGGAGGGTACGAGCAGTACTTC. As protein: CASSFGAGGYEQYF. Based on the CDR3 plus reference TRBV5-1 and TRBJ2-7, the full variable domain is KAGVTQTPRYLIKTRGQQVTLSCSPISGHRSVSWYQQTPGQGLQFLFEYFSETQRNKGNFPGRFSGRQFSNSRSEMNVSTLELGDSALYLCASSFGAGGYEQYFGPGTRLTVT.

The genes are TRBV5-6 and TRBJ2-3; D is unresolved. CDR3 length equals 16 residues. Deletions cut 4 bases from V and 0 bases from J, with 15 bases between. The germline CDR1 and CDR2 sequences are SGHDT and YYEEEE. The CDR3 sequence: CASSNTPGRSTDTQYF. The CDR3 coding sequence is TGTGCCAGCAGCAATACTCCGGGTCGGAGCACAGATACGCAGTATTTT.

The J gene is TRBJ1-3, the V gene TRBV7-6; 7 positions agree with TRBD1. Germline CDR1 reads SGHVS; CDR2 reads FNYEAQ. Trimming cost V 5 bases and J 1 base; bases outside gene matches: 2. The CDR3 runs to 14 residues. DNA of the CDR3: TGTGCCAGCAGCGTGACAGGGTCTGGAAACACCATATATTTT. It yields the protein CASSVTGSGNTIYF. The entire variable domain, with the rest obtained from reference TRBV7-6 and TRBJ1-3, is as follows: GAGVSQSPRYKVTKRGQDVALRCDPISGHVSLYWYRQALGQGPEFLTYFNYEAQQDKSGLPNDRFSAERPEGSISTLTIQRTEQRDSAMYRCASSVTGSGNTIYFGEGSWLTVV.

As DNA, the CDR3 is TGTGCCAGCAGCTTAGAAGGACAGATCTACAATGAGCAGTTCTTC. Amino acid sequence: CASSLEGQIYNEQFF. V is TRBV7-9 and J is TRBJ2-1; a weak D match, TRBD1 (6 bases). Germline assignment: CDR1 SEHNR and CDR2 FQNEAQ (reference sequence). The CDR3 extends over 15 amino acids. V was shortened by 1 base and J by 3 bases, with 10 bases between the two germline ends.

The chain links TRBV20-1 to TRBJ1-3, with a weak D call TRBD1 (6 bases). Germline-derived CDR1 and CDR2 are DFQATT and SNEGSKA (reference sequence). The ends were cut back, 3 bases at V and 3 bases at J, with 12 bases in the middle. This CDR3 comprises 14 residues. The CDR3 spells CSASRRGIGNTIYF. The CDR3 DNA is TGCAGTGCTAGTCGTAGGGGGATTGGAAACACCATATATTTT.

This sequence joins TRBV27 and TRBJ1-2; possibly TRBD1 for D (6 bases). V shed 0 bases and J shed 2 bases, with 10 bases lying between them. The CDR3 is 15 amino acids. Germline CDR1 is MNHEY and CDR2 is SMNVEV (reference sequence). CDR3 nucleotide sequence: TGTGCCAGCAGTTTATCGGGGGGGCGGAACTATGGCTACACCTTC. This translates into CASSLSGGRNYGYTF.